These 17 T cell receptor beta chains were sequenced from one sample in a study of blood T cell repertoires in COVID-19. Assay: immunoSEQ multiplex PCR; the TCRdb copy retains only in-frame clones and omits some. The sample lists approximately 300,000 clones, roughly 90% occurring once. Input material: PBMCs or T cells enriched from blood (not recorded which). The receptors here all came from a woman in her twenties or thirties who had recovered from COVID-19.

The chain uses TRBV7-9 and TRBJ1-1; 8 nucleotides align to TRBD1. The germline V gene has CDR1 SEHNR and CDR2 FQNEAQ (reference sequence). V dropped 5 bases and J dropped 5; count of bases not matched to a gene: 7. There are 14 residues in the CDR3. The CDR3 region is CASSPRQGMTEAFF. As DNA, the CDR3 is TGTGCCAGCAGCCCCCGACAGGGGATGACTGAAGCTTTCTTT.

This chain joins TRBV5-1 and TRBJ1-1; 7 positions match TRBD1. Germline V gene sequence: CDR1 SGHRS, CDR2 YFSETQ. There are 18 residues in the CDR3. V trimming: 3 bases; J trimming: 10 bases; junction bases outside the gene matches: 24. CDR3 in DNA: TGCGCCAGCAGCTCGAAGCCTCACAGGGGCCGCTTAATATCTGGAGCTTTCTTT. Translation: CASSSKPHRGRLISGAFF.

The CDR3 loop is CASSLNPGLADNEQFF. For the CDR3, the DNA is TGTGCCAGCTCACTAAACCCGGGACTAGCGGACAATGAGCAGTTCTTC. This rearrangement joins TRBV18 to TRBJ2-1, with 11 bases identical to TRBD2. The CDR3 loop spans 16 amino acids. CDR1 is KGHSH, CDR2 LQKENI, per germline. The ends lost 4 bases at V and 5 bases at J; junction bases unmatched: 7. Variable domain in full (rest from reference TRBV18 and TRBJ2-1): NAGVMQNPRHLVRRRGQEARLRCSPMKGHSHVYWYRQLPEEGLKFMVYLQKENIIDESGMPKERFSAEFPKEGPSILRIQQVVRGDSAAYFCASSLNPGLADNEQFFGPGTRLTVL.

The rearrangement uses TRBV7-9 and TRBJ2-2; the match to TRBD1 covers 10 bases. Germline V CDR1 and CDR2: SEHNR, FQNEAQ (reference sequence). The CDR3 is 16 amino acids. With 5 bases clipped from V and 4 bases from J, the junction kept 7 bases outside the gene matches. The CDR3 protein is CASSTGTGEATGELFF. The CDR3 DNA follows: TGTGCCAGCAGCACGGGGACAGGGGAGGCCACCGGGGAGCTGTTTTTT.

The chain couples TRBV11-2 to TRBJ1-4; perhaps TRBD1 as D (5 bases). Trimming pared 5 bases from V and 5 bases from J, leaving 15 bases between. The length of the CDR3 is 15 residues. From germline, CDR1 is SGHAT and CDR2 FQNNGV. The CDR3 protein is CASSPGGMGNEKLFF. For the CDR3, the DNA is TGTGCCAGCAGCCCCGGGGGAATGGGCAATGAAAAACTGTTTTTT.

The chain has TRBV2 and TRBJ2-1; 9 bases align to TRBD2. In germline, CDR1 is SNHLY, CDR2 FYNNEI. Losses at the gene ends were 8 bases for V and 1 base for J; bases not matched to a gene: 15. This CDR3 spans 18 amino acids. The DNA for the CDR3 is TGTGCCAGCCAAACGAGACTCGGACTAGCGCTTTCCTACAATGAGCAGTTCTTC. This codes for CASQTRLGLALSYNEQFF.

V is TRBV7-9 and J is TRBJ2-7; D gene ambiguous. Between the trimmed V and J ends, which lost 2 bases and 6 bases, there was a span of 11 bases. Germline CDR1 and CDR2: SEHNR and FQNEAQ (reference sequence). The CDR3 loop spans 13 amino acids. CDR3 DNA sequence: TGTGCCAGCAGCTTAATTAAATTGGCCGAGCAGTACTTC. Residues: CASSLIKLAEQYF.

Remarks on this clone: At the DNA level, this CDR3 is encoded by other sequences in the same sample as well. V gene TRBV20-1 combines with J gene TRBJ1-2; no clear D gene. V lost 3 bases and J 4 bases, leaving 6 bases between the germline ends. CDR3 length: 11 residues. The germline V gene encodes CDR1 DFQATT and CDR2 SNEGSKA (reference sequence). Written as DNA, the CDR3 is TGCAGTGCTAGCCCAGGCTATGGCTACACCTTC. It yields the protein CSASPGYGYTF.

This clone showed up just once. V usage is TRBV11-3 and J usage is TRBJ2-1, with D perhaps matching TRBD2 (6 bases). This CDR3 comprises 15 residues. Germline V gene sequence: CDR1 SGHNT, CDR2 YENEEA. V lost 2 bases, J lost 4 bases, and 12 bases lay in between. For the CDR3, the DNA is TGTGCCAGCAGCTTACCGGGAGTGGGGTACAATGAGCAGTTCTTC. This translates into CASSLPGVGYNEQFF.

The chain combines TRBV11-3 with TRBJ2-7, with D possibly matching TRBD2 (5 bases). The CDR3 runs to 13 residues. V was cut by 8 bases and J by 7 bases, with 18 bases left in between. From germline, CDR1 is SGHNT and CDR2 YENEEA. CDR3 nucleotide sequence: TGTGCCAGCCAAAATCCCCAAGGGAGAGAGCAGTACTTC. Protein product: CASQNPQGREQYF.

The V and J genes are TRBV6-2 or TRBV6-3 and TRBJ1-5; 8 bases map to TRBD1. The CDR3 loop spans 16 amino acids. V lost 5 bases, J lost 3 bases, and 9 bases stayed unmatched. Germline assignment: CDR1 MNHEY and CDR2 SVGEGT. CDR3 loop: CASSVRGQTSNQPQHF. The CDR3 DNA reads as TGTGCCAGCAGTGTCAGGGGGCAGACGTCCAATCAGCCCCAGCATTTT.

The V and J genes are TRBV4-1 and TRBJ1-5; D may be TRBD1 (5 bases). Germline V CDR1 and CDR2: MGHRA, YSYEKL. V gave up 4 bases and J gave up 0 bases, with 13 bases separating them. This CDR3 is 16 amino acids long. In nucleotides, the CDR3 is TGCGCCAGCAGCCCTACCGGGGGGATTAGCAATCAGCCCCAGCATTTT. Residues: CASSPTGGISNQPQHF.

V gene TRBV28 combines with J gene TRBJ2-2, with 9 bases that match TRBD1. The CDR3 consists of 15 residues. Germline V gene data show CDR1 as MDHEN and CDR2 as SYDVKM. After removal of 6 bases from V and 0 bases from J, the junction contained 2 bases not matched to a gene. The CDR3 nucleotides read TGTGCCAGCAGGACAGGGGGGGCGAACACCGGGGAGCTGTTTTTT. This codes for CASRTGGANTGELFF.

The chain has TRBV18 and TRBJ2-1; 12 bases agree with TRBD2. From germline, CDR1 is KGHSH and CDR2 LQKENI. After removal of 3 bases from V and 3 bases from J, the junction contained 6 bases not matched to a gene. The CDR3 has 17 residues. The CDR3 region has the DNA TGTGCCAGCTCACCCGGACTAGCGGGGATTCACTACAATGAGCAGTTCTTC. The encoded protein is CASSPGLAGIHYNEQFF.

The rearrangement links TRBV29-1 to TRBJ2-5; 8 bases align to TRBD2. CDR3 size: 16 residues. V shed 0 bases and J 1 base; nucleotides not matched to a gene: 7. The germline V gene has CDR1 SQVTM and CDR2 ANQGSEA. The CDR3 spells CSVEDYSTSGQETQYF. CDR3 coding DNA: TGCAGCGTTGAAGATTATAGTACTAGCGGCCAAGAGACCCAGTACTTC.

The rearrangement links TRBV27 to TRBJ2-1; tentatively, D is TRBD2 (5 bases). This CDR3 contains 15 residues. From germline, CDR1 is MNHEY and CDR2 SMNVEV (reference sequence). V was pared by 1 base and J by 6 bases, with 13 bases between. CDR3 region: CASSLFGLAPNEQFF. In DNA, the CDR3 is TGTGCCAGCAGTTTATTTGGGCTAGCCCCCAATGAGCAGTTCTTC.

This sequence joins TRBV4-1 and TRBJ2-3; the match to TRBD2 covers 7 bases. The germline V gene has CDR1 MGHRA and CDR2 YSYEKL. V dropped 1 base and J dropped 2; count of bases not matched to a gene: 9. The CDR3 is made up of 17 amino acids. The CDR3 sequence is CASSQGGSSLNTDTQYF. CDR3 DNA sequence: TGCGCCAGCAGCCAAGGCGGGAGTTCTTTGAACACAGATACGCAGTATTTT.